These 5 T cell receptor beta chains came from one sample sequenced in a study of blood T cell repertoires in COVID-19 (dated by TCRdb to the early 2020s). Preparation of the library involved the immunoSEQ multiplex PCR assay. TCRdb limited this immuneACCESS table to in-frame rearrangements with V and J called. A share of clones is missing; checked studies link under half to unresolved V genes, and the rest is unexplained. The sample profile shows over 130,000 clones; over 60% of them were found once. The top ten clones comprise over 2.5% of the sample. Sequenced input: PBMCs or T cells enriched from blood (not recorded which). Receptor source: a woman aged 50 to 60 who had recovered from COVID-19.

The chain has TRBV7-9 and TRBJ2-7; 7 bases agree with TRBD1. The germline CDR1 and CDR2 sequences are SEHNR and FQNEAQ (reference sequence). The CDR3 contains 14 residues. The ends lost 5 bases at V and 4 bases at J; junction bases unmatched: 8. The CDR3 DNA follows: TGTGCCAGCAGCGGTGAGACAGGGTGGTACGAGCAGTACTTC. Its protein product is CASSGETGWYEQYF.

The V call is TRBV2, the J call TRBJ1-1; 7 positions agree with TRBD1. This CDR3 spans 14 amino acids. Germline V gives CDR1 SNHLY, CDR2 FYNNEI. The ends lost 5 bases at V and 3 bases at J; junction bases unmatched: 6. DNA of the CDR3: TGTGCCAGCAGTTATACAGGGGAGGACACTGAAGCTTTCTTT. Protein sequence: CASSYTGEDTEAFF.

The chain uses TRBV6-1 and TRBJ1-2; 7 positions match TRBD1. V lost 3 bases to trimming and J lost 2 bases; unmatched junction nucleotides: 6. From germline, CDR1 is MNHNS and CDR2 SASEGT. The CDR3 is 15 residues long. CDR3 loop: CASSDSGQWNYGYTF. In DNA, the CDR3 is TGTGCCAGCAGTGATTCGGGACAGTGGAACTATGGCTACACCTTC.

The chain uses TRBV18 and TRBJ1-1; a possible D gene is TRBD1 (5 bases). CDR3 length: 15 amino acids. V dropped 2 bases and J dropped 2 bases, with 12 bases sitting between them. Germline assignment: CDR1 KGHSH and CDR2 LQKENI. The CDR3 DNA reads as TGTGCCAGCTCACCATTAACAGGACACAACACTGAAGCTTTCTTT. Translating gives CASSPLTGHNTEAFF.

DNA for the CDR3: TGTGCCAGCAGCTTAACTCGTGAAGACAACGGCTATGGCTACACCTTC. It encodes CASSLTREDNGYGYTF. V is TRBV7-3 and J is TRBJ1-2; D unresolved. This CDR3 comprises 16 residues. The ends were cut back, 0 bases at V and 4 bases at J, with 15 bases in the middle. Germline V CDR1 and CDR2: SGHTA, FQGTGA.